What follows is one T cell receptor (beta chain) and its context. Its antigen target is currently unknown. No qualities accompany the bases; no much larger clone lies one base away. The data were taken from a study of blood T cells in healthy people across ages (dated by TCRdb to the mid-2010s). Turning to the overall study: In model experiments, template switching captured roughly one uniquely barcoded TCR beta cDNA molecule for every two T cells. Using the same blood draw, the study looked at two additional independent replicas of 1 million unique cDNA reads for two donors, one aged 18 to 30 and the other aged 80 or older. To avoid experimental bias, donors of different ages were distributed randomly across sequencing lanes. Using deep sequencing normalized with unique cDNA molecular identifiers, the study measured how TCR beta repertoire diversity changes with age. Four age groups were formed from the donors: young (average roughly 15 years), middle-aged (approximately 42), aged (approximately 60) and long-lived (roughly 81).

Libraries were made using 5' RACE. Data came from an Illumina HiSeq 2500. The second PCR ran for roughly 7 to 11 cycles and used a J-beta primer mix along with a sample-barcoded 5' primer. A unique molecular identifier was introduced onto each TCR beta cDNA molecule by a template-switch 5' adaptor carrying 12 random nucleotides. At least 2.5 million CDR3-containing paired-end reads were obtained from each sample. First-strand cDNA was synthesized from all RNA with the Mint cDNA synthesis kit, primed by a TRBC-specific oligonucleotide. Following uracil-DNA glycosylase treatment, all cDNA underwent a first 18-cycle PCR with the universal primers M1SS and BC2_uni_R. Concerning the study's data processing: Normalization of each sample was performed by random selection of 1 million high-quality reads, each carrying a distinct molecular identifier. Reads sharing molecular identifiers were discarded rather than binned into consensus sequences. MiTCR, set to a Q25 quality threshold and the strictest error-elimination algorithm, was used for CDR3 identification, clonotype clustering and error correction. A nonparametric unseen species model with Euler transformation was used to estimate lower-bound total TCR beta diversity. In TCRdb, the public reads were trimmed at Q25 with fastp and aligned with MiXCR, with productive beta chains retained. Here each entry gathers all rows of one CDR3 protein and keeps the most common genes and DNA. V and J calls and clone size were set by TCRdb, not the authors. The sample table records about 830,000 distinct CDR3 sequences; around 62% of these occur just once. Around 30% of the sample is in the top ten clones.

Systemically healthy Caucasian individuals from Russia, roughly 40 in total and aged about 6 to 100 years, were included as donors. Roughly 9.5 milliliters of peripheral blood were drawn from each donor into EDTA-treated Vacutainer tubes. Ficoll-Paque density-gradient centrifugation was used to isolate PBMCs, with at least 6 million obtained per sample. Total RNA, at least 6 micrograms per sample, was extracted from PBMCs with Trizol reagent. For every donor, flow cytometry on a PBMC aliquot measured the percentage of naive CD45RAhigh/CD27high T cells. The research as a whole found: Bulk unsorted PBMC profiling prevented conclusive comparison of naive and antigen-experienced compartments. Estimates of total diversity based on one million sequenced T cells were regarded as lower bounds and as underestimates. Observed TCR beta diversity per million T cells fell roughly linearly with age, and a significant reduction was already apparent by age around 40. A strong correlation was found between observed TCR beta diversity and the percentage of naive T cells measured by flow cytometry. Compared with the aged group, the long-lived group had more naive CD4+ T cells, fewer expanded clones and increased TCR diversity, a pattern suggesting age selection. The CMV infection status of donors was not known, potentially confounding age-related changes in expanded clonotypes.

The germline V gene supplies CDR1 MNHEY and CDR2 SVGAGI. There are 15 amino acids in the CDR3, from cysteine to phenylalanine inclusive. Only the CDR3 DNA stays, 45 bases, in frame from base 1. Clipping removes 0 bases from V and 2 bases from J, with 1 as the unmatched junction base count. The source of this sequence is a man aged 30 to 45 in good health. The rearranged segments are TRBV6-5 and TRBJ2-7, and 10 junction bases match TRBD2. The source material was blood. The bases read TGTGCCAGCAGTTACTCCGGACTAGCGGCCTACGAGCAGTACTTC. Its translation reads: CASSYSGLAAYEQYF.